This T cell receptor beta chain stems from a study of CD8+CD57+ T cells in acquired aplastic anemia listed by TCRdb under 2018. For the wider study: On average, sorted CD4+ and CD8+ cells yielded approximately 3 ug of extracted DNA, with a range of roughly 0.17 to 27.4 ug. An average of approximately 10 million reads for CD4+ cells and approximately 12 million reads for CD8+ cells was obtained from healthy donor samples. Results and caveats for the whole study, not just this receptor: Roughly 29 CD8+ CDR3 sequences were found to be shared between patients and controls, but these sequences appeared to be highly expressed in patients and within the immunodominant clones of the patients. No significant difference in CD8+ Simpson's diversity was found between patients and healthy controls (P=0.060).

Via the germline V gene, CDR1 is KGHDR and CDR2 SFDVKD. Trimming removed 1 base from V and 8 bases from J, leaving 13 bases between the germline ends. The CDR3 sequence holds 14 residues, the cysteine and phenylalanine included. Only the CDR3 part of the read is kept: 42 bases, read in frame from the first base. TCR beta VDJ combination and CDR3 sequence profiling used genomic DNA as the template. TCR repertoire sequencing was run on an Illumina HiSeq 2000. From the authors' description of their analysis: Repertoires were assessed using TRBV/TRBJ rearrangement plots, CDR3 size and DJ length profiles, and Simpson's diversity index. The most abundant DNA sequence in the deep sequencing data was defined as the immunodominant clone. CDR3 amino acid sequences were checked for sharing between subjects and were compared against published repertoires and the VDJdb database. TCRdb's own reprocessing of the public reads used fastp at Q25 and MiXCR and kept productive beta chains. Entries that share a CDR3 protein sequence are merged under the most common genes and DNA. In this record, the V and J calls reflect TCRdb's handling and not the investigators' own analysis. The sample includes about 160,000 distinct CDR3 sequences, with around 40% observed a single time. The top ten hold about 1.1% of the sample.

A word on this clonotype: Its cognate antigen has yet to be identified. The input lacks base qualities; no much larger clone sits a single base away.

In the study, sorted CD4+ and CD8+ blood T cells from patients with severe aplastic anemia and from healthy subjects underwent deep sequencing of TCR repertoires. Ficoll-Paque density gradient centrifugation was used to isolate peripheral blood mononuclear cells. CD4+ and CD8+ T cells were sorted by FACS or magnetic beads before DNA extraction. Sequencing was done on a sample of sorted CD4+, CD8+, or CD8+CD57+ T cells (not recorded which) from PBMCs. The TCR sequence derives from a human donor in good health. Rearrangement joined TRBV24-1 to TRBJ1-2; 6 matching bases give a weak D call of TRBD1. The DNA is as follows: TGTGCCACCAGTGATTTTACTTCAGGGGAAGGCTACACCTTC. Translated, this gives CATSDFTSGEGYTF.